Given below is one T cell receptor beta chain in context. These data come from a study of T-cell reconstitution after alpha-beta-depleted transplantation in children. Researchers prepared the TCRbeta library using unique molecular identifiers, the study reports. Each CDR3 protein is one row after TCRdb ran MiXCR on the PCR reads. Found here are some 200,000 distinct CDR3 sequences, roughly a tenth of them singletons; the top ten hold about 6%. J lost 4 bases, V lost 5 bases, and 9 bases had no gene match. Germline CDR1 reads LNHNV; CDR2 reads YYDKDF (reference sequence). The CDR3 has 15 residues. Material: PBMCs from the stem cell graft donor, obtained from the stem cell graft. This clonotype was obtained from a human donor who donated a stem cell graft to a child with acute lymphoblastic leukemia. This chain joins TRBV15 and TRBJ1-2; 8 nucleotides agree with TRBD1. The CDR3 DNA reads TGTGCCACCAGCCGTCCCGGGACAGGTAGCTATGGCTACACCTTC. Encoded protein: CATSRPGTGSYGYTF.